These T cell receptor beta chains were read from a single sample in a study of blood T cells in healthy people across ages. MiXCR was run by TCRdb on the 5' RACE reads, yielding one entry per CDR3 protein. The repertoire consists of over 950,000 distinct CDR3 sequences, with roughly 47% occurring once and the leading ten covering 20% to 25%. The specimen sequenced was blood. Receptor source: a woman aged 55-69 years in good health. The CDR3 runs from the conserved cysteine through the conserved F or W. Fields, in order: V gene, J gene, clone size, D gene, CDR3 protein, CDR3 DNA. The D gene is left open where the match is weak. Clone size is given for some rows only: seen once, a few or many times, or a class if the clone is expanded.

V gene: TRBV4-1; J gene: TRBJ2-7; clone size: NA; D gene: NA; CDR3 protein: CASSQAPDREQYF; CDR3 DNA: TGCGCCAGCAGCCAAGCGCCAGATCGCGAGCAGTACTTC
V gene: TRBV4-3; J gene: TRBJ1-1; clone size: once; D gene: NA; CDR3 protein: CASSQDPTDSNAEAFF; CDR3 DNA: TGCGCCAGCAGCCAAGACCCCACCGACAGCAACGCTGAAGCTTTCTTT
V gene: TRBV28; J gene: TRBJ1-2; clone size: NA; D gene: NA; CDR3 protein: CATIPSRGYGYTF; CDR3 DNA: TGTGCCACCATTCCCTCTCGTGGCTATGGCTACACCTTC
V gene: TRBV12-3/TRBV12-4; J gene: TRBJ2-3; clone size: NA; D gene: NA; CDR3 protein: CASSLESTLNTQYF; CDR3 DNA: TGTGCCAGCAGTTTAGAAAGTACCCTAAATACGCAGTATTTT
V gene: TRBV6-6; J gene: TRBJ1-6; clone size: NA; D gene: NA; CDR3 protein: CASRSPGDRNSPLHF; CDR3 DNA: TGTGCCAGCAGATCTCCCGGGGATAGAAATTCACCCCTCCACTTT
V gene: TRBV5-6; J gene: TRBJ2-7; clone size: few; D gene: NA; CDR3 protein: CASSWTTGMHSYEQYF; CDR3 DNA: TGTGCCAGCAGCTGGACTACAGGGATGCACTCCTACGAGCAGTACTTC
V gene: TRBV12-3/TRBV12-4; J gene: TRBJ2-3; clone size: NA; D gene: TRBD2; CDR3 protein: CASSKGLAVDTQYF; CDR3 DNA: TGTGCCAGCAGTAAGGGACTAGCGGTAGATACGCAGTATTTT
V gene: TRBV28; J gene: TRBJ2-7; clone size: NA; D gene: NA; CDR3 protein: CASKGRTYEQYF; CDR3 DNA: TGTGCCAGCAAGGGCAGAACCTACGAGCAGTACTTC
V gene: TRBV2; J gene: TRBJ2-2; clone size: NA; D gene: TRBD2; CDR3 protein: CASSGGLAGGAAGELFF; CDR3 DNA: TGTGCCAGCAGTGGAGGGCTAGCGGGAGGAGCGGCCGGGGAGCTGTTTTTT
V gene: TRBV4-2; J gene: TRBJ1-2; clone size: few; D gene: NA; CDR3 protein: CASSQVNGVGNYGYTF; CDR3 DNA: TGTGCCAGCAGCCAAGTAAATGGCGTCGGTAACTATGGCTACACCTTC
V gene: TRBV6-5; J gene: TRBJ1-5; clone size: few; D gene: NA; CDR3 protein: CASGGAGNQPQHF; CDR3 DNA: TGTGCCAGCGGTGGGGCTGGAAATCAGCCCCAGCATTTT
V gene: TRBV7-8; J gene: TRBJ1-1; clone size: few; D gene: NA; CDR3 protein: CASSLARENTEAFF; CDR3 DNA: TGTGCCAGCAGCTTAGCGCGGGAGAACACTGAAGCTTTCTTT
V gene: TRBV4-1; J gene: TRBJ2-5; clone size: NA; D gene: NA; CDR3 protein: CASSYGVMETQYF; CDR3 DNA: TGCGCCAGCAGTTACGGGGTGATGGAGACCCAGTACTTC
V gene: TRBV20-1; J gene: TRBJ2-1; clone size: NA; D gene: NA; CDR3 protein: CSARDLGDEQFF; CDR3 DNA: TGCAGTGCTAGAGATCTGGGCGATGAGCAGTTCTTC
V gene: TRBV4-3; J gene: TRBJ1-6; clone size: few; D gene: NA; CDR3 protein: CASSQDSGLLVSPLHF; CDR3 DNA: TGCGCCAGCAGCCAAGATTCAGGGTTATTGGTTTCACCCCTCCACTTT
V gene: TRBV9; J gene: TRBJ2-7; clone size: NA; D gene: NA; CDR3 protein: CASSVFRGHKEQYF; CDR3 DNA: TGTGCCAGCAGCGTATTCCGGGGTCACAAGGAGCAGTACTTC
V gene: TRBV6-1; J gene: TRBJ2-7; clone size: NA; D gene: NA; CDR3 protein: CASGRSPPRYEQYF; CDR3 DNA: TGTGCCAGCGGTCGTAGCCCCCCTCGATACGAGCAGTACTTC
V gene: TRBV29-1; J gene: TRBJ1-2; clone size: NA; D gene: TRBD1; CDR3 protein: CSVEDSWTGLNYGYTF; CDR3 DNA: TGCAGCGTTGAAGATTCCTGGACAGGACTGAACTATGGCTACACCTTC
V gene: TRBV27; J gene: TRBJ2-7; clone size: NA; D gene: NA; CDR3 protein: CASSGTPSEQYF; CDR3 DNA: TGTGCCAGCAGTGGGACTCCTTCCGAGCAGTACTTC
V gene: TRBV4-1; J gene: TRBJ2-3; clone size: NA; D gene: TRBD2; CDR3 protein: CASSQEAGVPTDTQYF; CDR3 DNA: TGCGCCAGCAGCCAAGAAGCGGGAGTACCGACAGATACGCAGTATTTT
V gene: TRBV27; J gene: TRBJ2-1; clone size: NA; D gene: NA; CDR3 protein: CASTSLTGRVFF; CDR3 DNA: TGTGCCAGCACCTCTTTAACGGGAAGGGTGTTCTTC
V gene: TRBV12-3/TRBV12-4; J gene: TRBJ2-3; clone size: NA; D gene: NA; CDR3 protein: CASSFEAGQDTDTQYF; CDR3 DNA: TGTGCCAGCAGTTTTGAAGCGGGCCAAGACACAGATACGCAGTATTTT
V gene: TRBV14; J gene: TRBJ2-1; clone size: NA; D gene: NA; CDR3 protein: CASSQVMYNEQFF; CDR3 DNA: TGTGCCAGCAGCCAAGTAATGTACAATGAGCAGTTCTTC
V gene: TRBV12-3/TRBV12-4; J gene: TRBJ1-2; clone size: NA; D gene: NA; CDR3 protein: CASSPDYSYGYTF; CDR3 DNA: TGTGCCAGCAGTCCAGACTATTCATACGGCTACACCTTC
V gene: TRBV6-2/TRBV6-3; J gene: TRBJ1-6; clone size: NA; D gene: NA; CDR3 protein: CASSYSASPLHF; CDR3 DNA: TGTGCCAGCAGTTACTCTGCTTCACCCCTCCACTTT
V gene: TRBV27; J gene: TRBJ2-5; clone size: NA; D gene: TRBD1; CDR3 protein: CASGPKRGQGTQYF; CDR3 DNA: TGTGCCAGCGGGCCGAAGCGCGGACAGGGGACCCAGTACTTC
V gene: TRBV24-1; J gene: TRBJ2-2; clone size: NA; D gene: NA; CDR3 protein: CASSDRRNTGELFF; CDR3 DNA: TGTGCCTCCTCCGACCGGAGGAACACCGGGGAGCTGTTTTTT
V gene: TRBV28; J gene: TRBJ2-5; clone size: NA; D gene: NA; CDR3 protein: CASSLLSGPSQETQYF; CDR3 DNA: TGTGCCAGCAGTTTATTGTCGGGACCCTCGCAAGAGACCCAGTACTTC
V gene: TRBV24-1; J gene: TRBJ2-7; clone size: NA; D gene: TRBD2; CDR3 protein: CATSNPASGDFYEQYF; CDR3 DNA: TGTGCCACCAGTAATCCCGCTAGCGGGGATTTCTACGAGCAGTACTTC
V gene: TRBV20-1; J gene: TRBJ2-1; clone size: NA; D gene: NA; CDR3 protein: CSAPYNAQFF; CDR3 DNA: TGCAGTGCTCCTTACAATGCGCAGTTCTTC
V gene: TRBV28; J gene: TRBJ1-5; clone size: NA; D gene: TRBD1; CDR3 protein: CASSLPTGHRKPQHF; CDR3 DNA: TGTGCCAGCAGTTTACCGACAGGGCATCGTAAGCCCCAGCATTTT
V gene: TRBV7-9; J gene: TRBJ2-7; clone size: NA; D gene: TRBD1; CDR3 protein: CASSYTGTGFYEQYF; CDR3 DNA: TGTGCCAGCAGCTATACCGGGACAGGGTTTTACGAGCAGTACTTC
V gene: TRBV10-3; J gene: TRBJ2-5; clone size: NA; D gene: NA; CDR3 protein: CAISVGTVGGTQYF; CDR3 DNA: TGTGCCATCAGTGTCGGGACTGTGGGTGGGACCCAGTACTTC